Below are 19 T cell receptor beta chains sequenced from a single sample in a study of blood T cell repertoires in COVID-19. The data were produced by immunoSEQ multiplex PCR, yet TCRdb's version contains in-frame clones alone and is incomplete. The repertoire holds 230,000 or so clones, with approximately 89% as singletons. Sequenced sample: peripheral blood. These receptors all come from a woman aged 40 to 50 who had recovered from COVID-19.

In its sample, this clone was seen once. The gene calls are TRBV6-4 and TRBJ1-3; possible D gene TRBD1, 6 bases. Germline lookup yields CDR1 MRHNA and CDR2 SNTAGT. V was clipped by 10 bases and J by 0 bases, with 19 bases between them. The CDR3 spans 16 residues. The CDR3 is CATETRDTYSGNTIYF. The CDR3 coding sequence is TGTGCCACCGAGACCCGGGACACCTACTCTGGAAACACCATATATTTT.

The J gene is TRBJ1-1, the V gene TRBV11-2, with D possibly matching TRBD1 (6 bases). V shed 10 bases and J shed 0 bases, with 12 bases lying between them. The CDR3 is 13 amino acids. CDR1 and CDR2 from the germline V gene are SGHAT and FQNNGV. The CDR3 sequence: CAIEGDMNTEAFF. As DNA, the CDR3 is TGTGCCATCGAGGGGGATATGAACACTGAAGCTTTCTTT.

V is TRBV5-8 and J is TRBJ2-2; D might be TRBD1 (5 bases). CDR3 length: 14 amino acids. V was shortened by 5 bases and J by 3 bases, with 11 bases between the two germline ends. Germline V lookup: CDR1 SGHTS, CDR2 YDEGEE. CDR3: CASRFLRDTGELFF. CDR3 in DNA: TGTGCCAGCAGGTTTCTCAGGGACACCGGGGAGCTGTTTTTT.

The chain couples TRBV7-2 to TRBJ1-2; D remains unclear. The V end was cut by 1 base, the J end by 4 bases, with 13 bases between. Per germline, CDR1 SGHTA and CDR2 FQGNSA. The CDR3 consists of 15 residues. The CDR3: CASSLEGYGGYGYTF. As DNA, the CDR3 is TGTGCCAGCAGCTTAGAAGGGTACGGAGGCTATGGCTACACCTTC.

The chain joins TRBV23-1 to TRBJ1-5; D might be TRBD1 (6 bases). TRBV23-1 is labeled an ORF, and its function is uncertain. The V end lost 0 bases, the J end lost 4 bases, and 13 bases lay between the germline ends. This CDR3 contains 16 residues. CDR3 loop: CASSQSTQGENQPQHF. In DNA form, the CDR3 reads TGCGCCAGCAGTCAATCCACACAGGGCGAGAATCAGCCCCAGCATTTT.

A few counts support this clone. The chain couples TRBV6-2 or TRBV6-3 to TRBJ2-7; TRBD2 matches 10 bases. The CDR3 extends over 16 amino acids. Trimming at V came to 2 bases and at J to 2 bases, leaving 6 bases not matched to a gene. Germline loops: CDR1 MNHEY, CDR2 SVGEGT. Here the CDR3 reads CASSYGGLAGAYEQYV. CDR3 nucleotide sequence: TGTGCCAGCAGTTACGGTGGGCTAGCGGGGGCCTACGAGCAGTACGTC.

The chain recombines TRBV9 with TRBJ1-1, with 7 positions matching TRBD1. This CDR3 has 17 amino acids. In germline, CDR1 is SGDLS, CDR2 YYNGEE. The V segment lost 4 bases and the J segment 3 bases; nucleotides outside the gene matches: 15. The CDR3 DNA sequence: TGTGCCAGCAGCCAGATGACAGGGCGGTTTGTTGACACTGAAGCTTTCTTT. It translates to CASSQMTGRFVDTEAFF.

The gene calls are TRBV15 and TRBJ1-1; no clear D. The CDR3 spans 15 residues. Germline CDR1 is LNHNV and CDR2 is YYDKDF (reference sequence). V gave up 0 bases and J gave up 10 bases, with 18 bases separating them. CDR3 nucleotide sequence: TGTGCCACCAGCAGAGATAGAGGGCTGGCCCGGAGAGCTTTCTTT. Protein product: CATSRDRGLARRAFF. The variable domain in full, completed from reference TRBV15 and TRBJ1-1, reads DAMVIQNPRYQVTQFGKPVTLSCSQTLNHNVMYWYQQKSSQAPKLLFHYYDKDFNNEADTPDNFQSRRPNTSFCFLDIRSPGLGDTAMYLCATSRDRGLARRAFFGQGTRLTVV.

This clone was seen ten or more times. CDR3 DNA sequence: TGTGCCAGCCCTGGGAGGGGCAGGGATAATGAAAAACTGTTTTTT. Encoded protein: CASPGRGRDNEKLFF. The rearrangement joins TRBV9 to TRBJ1-4, with D perhaps TRBD1 (5 bases). The V end lost 7 bases, the J end lost 4 bases, and 17 bases lay between the germline ends. This CDR3 region has 15 residues. Germline V CDR1 and CDR2: SGDLS, YYNGEE.

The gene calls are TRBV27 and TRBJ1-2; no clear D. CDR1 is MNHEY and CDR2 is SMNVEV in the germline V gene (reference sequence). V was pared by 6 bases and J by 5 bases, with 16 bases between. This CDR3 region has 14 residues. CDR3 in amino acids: CASRTSQRGYGYTF. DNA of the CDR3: TGTGCCAGCAGGACTTCACAGAGAGGGTATGGCTACACCTTC.

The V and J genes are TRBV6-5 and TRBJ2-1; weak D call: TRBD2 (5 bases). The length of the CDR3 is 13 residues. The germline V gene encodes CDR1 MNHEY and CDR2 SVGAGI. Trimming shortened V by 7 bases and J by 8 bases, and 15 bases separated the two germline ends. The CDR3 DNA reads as TGTGCCAGCACCCGGGCCGAGGGCGATGAGCAGTTCTTC. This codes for CASTRAEGDEQFF.

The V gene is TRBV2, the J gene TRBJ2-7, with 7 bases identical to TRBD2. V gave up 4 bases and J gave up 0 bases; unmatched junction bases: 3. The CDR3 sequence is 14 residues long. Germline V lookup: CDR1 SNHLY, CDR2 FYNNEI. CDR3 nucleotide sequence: TGTGCCAGCAGTGTCGGGACTACCTCCTACGAGCAGTACGTC. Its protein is CASSVGTTSYEQYV.

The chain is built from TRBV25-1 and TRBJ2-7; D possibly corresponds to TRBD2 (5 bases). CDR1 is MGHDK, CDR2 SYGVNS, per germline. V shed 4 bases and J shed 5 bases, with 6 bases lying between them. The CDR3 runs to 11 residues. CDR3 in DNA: TGTGCCAGCAGTGTGGGAGACGAGCAGTACGTC. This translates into CASSVGDEQYV.

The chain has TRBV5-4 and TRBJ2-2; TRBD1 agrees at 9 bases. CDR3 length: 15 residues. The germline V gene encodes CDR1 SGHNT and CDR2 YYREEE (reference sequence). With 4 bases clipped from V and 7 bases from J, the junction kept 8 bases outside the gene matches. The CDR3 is CASSLGTGTNGELFF. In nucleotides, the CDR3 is TGTGCCAGCAGCCTCGGGACAGGGACGAACGGGGAGCTGTTTTTT. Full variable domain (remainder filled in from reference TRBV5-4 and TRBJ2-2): ETGVTQSPTHLIKTRGQQVTLRCSSQSGHNTVSWYQQALGQGPQFIFQYYREEENGRGNFPPRFSGLQFPNYSSELNVNALELDDSALYLCASSLGTGTNGELFFGEGSRLTVL.

The CDR3 sequence: CASSESVLAGANTGELFF. DNA of the CDR3: TGCGCCAGCAGTGAGTCGGTTCTAGCGGGGGCCAACACCGGGGAGCTGTTTTTT. This chain uses TRBV10-1 with TRBJ2-2; 10 bases agree with TRBD2. The trim removed 0 bases at V and 2 bases at J, leaving 6 bases unmatched. The CDR3 has 18 residues. The germline V gene encodes CDR1 WNHNN and CDR2 SYGVQD (reference sequence).

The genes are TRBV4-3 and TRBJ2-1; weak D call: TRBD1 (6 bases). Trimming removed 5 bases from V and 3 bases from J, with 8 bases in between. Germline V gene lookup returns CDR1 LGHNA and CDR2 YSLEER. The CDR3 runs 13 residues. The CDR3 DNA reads TGCGCCAGCAGCGACAGGAACTACAATGAGCAGTTCTTC. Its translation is CASSDRNYNEQFF.

CDR3 DNA sequence: TGTGCCTGGAGTGTACGGACTCAAGAGACCCAGTACTTC. It yields the protein CAWSVRTQETQYF. The chain uses TRBV30 and TRBJ2-5, with a possible D match to TRBD2 (5 bases). Looked up from germline, CDR1 is GTSNPN and CDR2 is SVGIG (reference sequence). This CDR3 contains 13 residues. V dropped 0 bases and J dropped 2 bases, with 7 bases sitting between them.

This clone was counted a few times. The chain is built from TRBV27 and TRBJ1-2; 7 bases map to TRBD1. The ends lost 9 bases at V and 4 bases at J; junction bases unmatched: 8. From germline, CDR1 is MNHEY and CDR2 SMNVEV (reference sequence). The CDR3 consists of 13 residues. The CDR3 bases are TGTGCCAGTCGACCGGGACAGACCTATGGCTACACCTTC. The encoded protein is CASRPGQTYGYTF.

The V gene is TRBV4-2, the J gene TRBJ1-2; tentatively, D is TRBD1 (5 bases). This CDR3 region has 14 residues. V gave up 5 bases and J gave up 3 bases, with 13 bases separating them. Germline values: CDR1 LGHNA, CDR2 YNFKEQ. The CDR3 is CASSSDSVDYGYTF. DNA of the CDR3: TGTGCCAGCAGCTCTGACAGTGTGGACTATGGCTACACCTTC.